This TCR beta chain was identified in a study of tumor-infiltrating lymphocytes in primary liver carcinoma. V trimming: 0 bases; J trimming: 8 bases; junction bases outside the gene matches: 9. The germline CDR1 and CDR2 sequences are SGHDN and FVKESK. This CDR3 has 17 residues. This clonotype occurred a few times. Its antigen is not known. The researchers produced TCR beta cDNA from approximately 0.45 ug total RNA with a constant-region primer. Slightly modified ARM-PCR with three nested multiplex PCR rounds yielded TCR beta libraries. TRBV1-TRBV30 forward primers paired with a C-beta reverse primer drove the first two PCR rounds, around 10 cycles each. TCRdb re-analysed the multiplex PCR reads in MiXCR, keeping a single row per CDR3 protein. The sample includes 310,000 or so distinct CDR3 sequences, around three fifths of them seen just once. Both blood RNA, taken from unsorted whole blood, and germline DNA were extracted.

Findings of the study overall: Owing to bulk unsorted samples, no comparison was made between CD4+ and CD8+ repertoires. Tumor top-250-clone fraction significantly exceeded that of blood (p = 0.039).

The sequence came from a woman aged 25 to 39 with primary liver carcinoma and hepatitis B virus infection. V is TRBV14 and J is TRBJ2-1; TRBD2 matches at 11 bases. The specimen sequenced was peripheral blood. The CDR3 coding sequence is TGTGCCAGCAGCCAAGATCCCCTACTAGCGGGAGTGTATGAGCAGTTCTTC. Translated: CASSQDPLLAGVYEQFF.